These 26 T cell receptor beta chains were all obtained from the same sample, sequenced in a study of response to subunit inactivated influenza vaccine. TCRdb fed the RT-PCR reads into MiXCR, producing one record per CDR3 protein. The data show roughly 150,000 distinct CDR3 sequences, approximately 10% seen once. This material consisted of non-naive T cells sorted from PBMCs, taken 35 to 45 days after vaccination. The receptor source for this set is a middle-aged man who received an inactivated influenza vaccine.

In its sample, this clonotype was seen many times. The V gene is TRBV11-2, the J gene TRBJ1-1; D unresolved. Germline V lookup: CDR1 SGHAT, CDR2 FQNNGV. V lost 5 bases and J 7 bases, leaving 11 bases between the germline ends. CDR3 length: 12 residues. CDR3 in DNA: TGTGCCAGCAGCCCGGGAATCGTTGAAGCTTTCTTT. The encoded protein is CASSPGIVEAFF.

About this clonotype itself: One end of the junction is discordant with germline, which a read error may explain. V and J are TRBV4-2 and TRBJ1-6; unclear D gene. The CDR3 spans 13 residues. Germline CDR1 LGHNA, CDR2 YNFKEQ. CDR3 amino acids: CARSPRLNSPLHF. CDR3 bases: TGTGCCAGGAGCCCTCGGCTGAATTCACCCCTCCACTTT.

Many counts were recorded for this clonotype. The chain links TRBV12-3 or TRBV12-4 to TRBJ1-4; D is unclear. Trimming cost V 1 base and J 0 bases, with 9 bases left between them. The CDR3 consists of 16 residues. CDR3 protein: CASSLEQAATNEKLFF. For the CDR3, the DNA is TGTGCCAGCAGTTTAGAGCAGGCCGCAACTAATGAAAAACTGTTTTTT.

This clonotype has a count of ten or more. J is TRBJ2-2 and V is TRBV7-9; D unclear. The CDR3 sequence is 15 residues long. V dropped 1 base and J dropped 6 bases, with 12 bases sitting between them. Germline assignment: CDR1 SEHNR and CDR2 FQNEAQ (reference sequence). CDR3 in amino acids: CASSLDGSIPGELFF. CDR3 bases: TGTGCCAGCAGCTTAGATGGCTCAATCCCCGGGGAGCTGTTTTTT.

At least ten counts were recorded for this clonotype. DNA of the CDR3: TGCGCCAGCAGCTTGTATAGGGGTAACACCGGGGAGCTGTTTTTT. It specifies CASSLYRGNTGELFF. V gene TRBV5-1 combines with J gene TRBJ2-2; maybe TRBD1 (5 bases). This CDR3 is 15 amino acids long. The germline V gene has CDR1 SGHRS and CDR2 YFSETQ. V lost 1 base and J lost 2, with 9 bases in between.

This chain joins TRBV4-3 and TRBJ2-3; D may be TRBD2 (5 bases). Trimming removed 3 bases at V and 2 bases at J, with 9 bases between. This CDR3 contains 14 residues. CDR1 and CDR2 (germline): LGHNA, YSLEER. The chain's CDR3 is CASSHERNTDTQYF. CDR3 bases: TGCGCCAGCAGCCACGAGCGGAACACAGATACGCAGTATTTT.

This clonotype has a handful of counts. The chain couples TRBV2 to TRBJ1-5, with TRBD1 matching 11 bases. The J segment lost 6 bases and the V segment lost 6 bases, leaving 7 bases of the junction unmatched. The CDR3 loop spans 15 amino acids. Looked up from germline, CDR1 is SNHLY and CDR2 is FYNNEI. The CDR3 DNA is TGTGCCAGCAGCCTCCAGGGACAGGGGGTTCAGCCCCAGCATTTT. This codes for CASSLQGQGVQPQHF.

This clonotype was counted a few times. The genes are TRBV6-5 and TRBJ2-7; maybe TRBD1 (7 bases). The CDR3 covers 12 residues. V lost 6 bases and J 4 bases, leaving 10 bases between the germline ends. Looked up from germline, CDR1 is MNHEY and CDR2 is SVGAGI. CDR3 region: CASRTGRYEQYF. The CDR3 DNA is TGTGCCAGCAGGACAGGGAGGTACGAGCAGTACTTC.

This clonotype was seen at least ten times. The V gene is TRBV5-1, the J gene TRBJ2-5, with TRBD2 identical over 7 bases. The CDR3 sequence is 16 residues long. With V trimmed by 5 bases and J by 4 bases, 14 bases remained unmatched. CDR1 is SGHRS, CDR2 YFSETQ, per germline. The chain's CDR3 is CASSPGSGGLRETQYF. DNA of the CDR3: TGCGCCAGCAGTCCGGGATCGGGAGGTTTACGAGAGACCCAGTACTTC.

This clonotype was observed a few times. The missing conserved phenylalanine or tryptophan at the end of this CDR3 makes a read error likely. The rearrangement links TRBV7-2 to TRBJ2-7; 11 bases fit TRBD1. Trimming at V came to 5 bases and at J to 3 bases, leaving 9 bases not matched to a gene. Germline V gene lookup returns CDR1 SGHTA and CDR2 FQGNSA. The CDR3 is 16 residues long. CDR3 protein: CASSDTRTGGGYEQYL. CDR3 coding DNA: TGTGCCAGCAGCGACACGCGGACAGGGGGCGGCTACGAGCAGTACCTC.

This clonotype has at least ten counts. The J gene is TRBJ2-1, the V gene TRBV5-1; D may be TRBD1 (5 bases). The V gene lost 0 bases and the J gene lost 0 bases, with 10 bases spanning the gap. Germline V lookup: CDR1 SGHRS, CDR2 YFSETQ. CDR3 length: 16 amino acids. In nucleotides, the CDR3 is TGCGCCAGCAGCTTGGTAGGGGATAGCTCCTACAATGAGCAGTTCTTC. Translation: CASSLVGDSSYNEQFF. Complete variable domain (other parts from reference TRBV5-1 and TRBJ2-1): KAGVTQTPRYLIKTRGQQVTLSCSPISGHRSVSWYQQTPGQGLQFLFEYFSETQRNKGNFPGRFSGRQFSNSRSEMNVSTLELGDSALYLCASSLVGDSSYNEQFFGPGTRLTVL.

The CDR3 region is CSATERGIGYEQYF. The CDR3 coding sequence is TGCAGTGCCACCGAGCGGGGTATCGGGTACGAGCAGTACTTC. This sequence joins TRBV20-1 and TRBJ2-7; 7 bases agree with TRBD2. Germline V gene lookup returns CDR1 DFQATT and CDR2 SNEGSKA (reference sequence). J was trimmed by 4 bases and V by 6 bases; bases with no gene match: 12. This CDR3 is built from 14 residues.

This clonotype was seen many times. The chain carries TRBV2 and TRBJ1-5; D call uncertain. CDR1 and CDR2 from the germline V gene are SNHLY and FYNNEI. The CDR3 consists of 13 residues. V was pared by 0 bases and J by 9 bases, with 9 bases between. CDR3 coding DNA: TGTGCCAGCAGTGAAGCTCGGGAGAGGCCCCAGCATTTT. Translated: CASSEARERPQHF.

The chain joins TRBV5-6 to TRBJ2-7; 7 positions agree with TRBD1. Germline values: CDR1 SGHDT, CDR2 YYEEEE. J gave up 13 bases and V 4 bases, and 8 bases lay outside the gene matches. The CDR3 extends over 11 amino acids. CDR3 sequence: CASSRQGSIYF. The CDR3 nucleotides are TGTGCCAGCAGCCGACAGGGTTCAATCTACTTC.

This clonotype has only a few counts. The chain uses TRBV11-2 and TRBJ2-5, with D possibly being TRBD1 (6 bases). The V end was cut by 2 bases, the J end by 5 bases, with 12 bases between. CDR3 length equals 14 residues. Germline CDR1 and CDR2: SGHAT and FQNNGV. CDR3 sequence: CASSLSTGPETQYF. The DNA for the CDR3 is TGTGCCAGCAGCTTATCGACAGGACCGGAGACCCAGTACTTC.

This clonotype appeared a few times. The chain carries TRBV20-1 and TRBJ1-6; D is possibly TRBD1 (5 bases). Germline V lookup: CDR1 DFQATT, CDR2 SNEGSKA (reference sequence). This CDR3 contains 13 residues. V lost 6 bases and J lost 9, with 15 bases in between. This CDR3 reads CSARGSGSSPLHF. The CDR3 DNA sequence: TGCAGTGCCCGGGGGAGCGGTAGTTCACCCCTCCACTTT.

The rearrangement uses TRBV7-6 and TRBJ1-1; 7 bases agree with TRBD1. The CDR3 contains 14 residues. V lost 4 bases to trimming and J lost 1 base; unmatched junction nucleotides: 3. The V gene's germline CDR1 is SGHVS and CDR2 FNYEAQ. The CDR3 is CASSSQGGNTEAFF. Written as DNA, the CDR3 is TGTGCCAGCAGCTCCCAGGGGGGGAACACTGAAGCTTTCTTT.

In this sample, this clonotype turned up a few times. DNA for the CDR3: TGTGCCAGCAGCTTAGAATCGAACAGGGGGGGGCAGCCCCAGCATTTT. Translating gives CASSLESNRGGQPQHF. The rearrangement links TRBV7-2 to TRBJ1-5, with TRBD1 matching 8 bases. The V gene end was trimmed by 1 base and the J gene end by 7 bases; junction bases not matched to a gene: 9. CDR1 and CDR2 (germline): SGHTA, FQGNSA. CDR3 length: 16 residues.

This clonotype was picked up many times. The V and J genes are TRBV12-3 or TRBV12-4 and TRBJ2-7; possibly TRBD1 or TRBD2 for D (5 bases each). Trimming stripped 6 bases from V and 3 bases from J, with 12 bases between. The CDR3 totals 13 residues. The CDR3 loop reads CASSGTAIYEQYF. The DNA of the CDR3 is TGTGCCAGCAGCGGGACGGCGATCTACGAGCAGTACTTC.

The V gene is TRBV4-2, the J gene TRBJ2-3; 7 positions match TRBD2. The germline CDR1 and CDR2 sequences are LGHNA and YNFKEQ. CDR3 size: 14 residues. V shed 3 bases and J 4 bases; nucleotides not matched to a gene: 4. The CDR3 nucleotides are TGTGCCAGCAGCCACACGGGACTATCAGATACGCAGTATTTT. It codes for CASSHTGLSDTQYF.

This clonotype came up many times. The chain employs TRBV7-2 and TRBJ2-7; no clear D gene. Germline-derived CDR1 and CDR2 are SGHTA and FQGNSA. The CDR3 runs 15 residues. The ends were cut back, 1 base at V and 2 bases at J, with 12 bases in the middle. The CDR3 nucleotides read TGTGCCAGCAGCTTAGAGGGCCGTGGGGCCTACGAGCAGTACTTC. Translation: CASSLEGRGAYEQYF.

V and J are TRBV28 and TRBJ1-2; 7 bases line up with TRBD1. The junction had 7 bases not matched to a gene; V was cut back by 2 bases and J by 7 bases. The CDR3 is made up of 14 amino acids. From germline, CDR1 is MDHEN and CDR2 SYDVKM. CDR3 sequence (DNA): TGTGCCAGCAGTTTAAACAGGGGAGGTCTTGGCTACACCTTC. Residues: CASSLNRGGLGYTF.

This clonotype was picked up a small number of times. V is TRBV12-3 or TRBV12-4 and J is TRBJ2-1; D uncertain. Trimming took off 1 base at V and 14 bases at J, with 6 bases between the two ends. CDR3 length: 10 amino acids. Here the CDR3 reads CASSLGAKFF. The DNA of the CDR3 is TGTGCCAGCAGTTTAGGAGCGAAGTTCTTC.

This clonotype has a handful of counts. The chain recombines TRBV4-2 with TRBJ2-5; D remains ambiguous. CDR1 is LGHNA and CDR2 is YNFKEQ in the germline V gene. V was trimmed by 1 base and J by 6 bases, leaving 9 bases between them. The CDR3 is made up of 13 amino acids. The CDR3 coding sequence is TGTGCCAGCAGCCAAGCGGGCCTGAAGACCCAGTACTTC. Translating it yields CASSQAGLKTQYF.

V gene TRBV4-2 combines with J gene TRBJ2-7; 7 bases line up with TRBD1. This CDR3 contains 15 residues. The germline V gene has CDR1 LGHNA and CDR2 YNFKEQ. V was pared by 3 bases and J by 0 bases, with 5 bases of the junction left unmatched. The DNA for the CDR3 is TGTGCCAGCAGCCAGCGACAGGGTACCTCCTACGAGCAGTACTTC. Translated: CASSQRQGTSYEQYF.

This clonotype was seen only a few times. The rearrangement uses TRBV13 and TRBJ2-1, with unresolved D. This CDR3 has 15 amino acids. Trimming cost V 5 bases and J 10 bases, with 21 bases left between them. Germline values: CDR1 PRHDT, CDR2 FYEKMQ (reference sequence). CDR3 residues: CASSPTAFSSLEQFF. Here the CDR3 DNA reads TGTGCCAGCAGCCCCACGGCGTTTAGCTCTTTGGAGCAGTTCTTC.